The 13 T cell receptor gamma chains in this list originate from one sample, sequenced in a study of gamma delta lymphoproliferative disorders and STAT genes. The receptor sequences were amplified from genomic DNA of peripheral blood mononuclear cells. TCRdb reanalysed the multiplex PCR reads via CATT. The sample shows 5,000 or so gamma-chain clones, roughly 7.9% of them seen only once. What was sequenced was blood. The receptors were gathered from a human donor in good health.

This clone is classed as medium-sized. No J gene was named, though the V gene is TRGV9. The CDR3 runs 11 residues. CDR1 and CDR2 (germline): GITISATS, ISYDGTV (reference sequence). The CDR3 loop is CALWERRVGLF. The CDR3 DNA sequence: TGTGCCTTGTGGGAGCGGAGGGTTGGACTCTTT.

By frequency in the sample, this clone is medium-sized. This rearrangement joins TRGV4 to TRGJ1 or TRGJ2. Here the J gene was assigned by germline matching of the DNA, as TCRdb has none. The CDR3 runs to 13 residues. Per germline, CDR1 EGSTGY and CDR2 YDSYTSSV. The trim removed 4 bases at V and 1 base at J, leaving 4 bases unmatched. CDR3 in amino acids: CATWDDNYYKKLF. CDR3 DNA sequence: TGTGCCACCTGGGACGATAATTATTATAAGAAACTCTTT.

This clone has only a few counts. Because the CDR3's place on the DNA is in doubt, the DNA is left out and the CDR3 is given as listed by TCRdb. The V gene is given as TRGV11, and no J gene call is available. TRGV11 qualifies as an ORF whose function is uncertain. From its first to its last residue, the CDR3 has 17 amino acids. CDR3 sequence reads: CTTVPAGLGVAGWFKIF.

In its sample, this clone is medium-sized. V gene TRGV8 combines with J gene TRGJP1. TCRdb carries no J gene annotation; the J gene was assigned here by matching the DNA with germline. There are 14 residues in the CDR3. The J segment lost 2 bases and the V segment lost 2 bases, leaving 2 bases of the junction unmatched. Germline V gene sequence: CDR1 VENAVY, CDR2 YDSYNSRV. As DNA, the CDR3 is TGTGCCACCTGGGATACAACCACTGGTTGGTTCAAGATATTT. Its translation: CATWDTTTGWFKIF.

By proportion, this clone is medium-sized. The CDR3 coding sequence is TGTGCTGCGTGGGATTCCTGTAGCGAGAAACTCTTT. Its translation: CAAWDSCSEKLF. The chain links TRGV10 to TRGJ1 or TRGJ2. The J gene, not given by TCRdb, was assigned here from a germline match of the nucleotide sequence. TRGV10 is recorded as an ORF, its role being uncertain. After removal of 8 bases from V and 11 bases from J, the junction contained 13 bases not matched to a gene. This CDR3 spans 12 amino acids.

This clone was detected only a few times. The V and J genes are TRGV8 and TRGJ1 or TRGJ2. The J gene, missing from TCRdb, was assigned here through DNA to germline matching. The trim removed 4 bases at V and 8 bases at J, leaving 2 bases unmatched. CDR1 and CDR2 from the germline V gene are VENAVY and YDSYNSRV. This CDR3 is built from 10 residues. CDR3 loop: CATWDDKKLF. In DNA, the CDR3 is TGTGCCACCTGGGACGATAAGAAACTCTTT.

This clone rates as medium-sized. There is no J gene call, but TRGV10 is given as the V gene. TRGV10 falls under the ORF class, with uncertain function. CDR3 length equals 12 residues. The CDR3 region has the DNA TGTGCTGCGCCTGCCCCTCTCCCTAGCTTGCTCTTT. Its protein is CAAPAPLPSLLF.

This clone is medium-sized in the sample. This chain uses TRGV9 with TRGJ1 or TRGJ2. The J gene was missing in TCRdb and was found by matching the end of the DNA to germline. V was clipped by 2 bases and J by 3 bases; unmatched bases: 1. This CDR3 has 12 amino acids. Germline values: CDR1 GITISATS, CDR2 ISYDGTV (reference sequence). The CDR3 DNA sequence: TGTGCCTTGTGGGAGGCTTATTATAAGAAACTCTTT. It translates to CALWEAYYKKLF.

By share of the sample, this clone is medium-sized. V is TRGV4 and J is TRGJ1 or TRGJ2. The J gene was missing in TCRdb and was found by matching the end of the DNA to germline. With V trimmed by 1 base and J by 6 bases, 6 bases remained unmatched. CDR1 and CDR2 from the germline V gene are EGSTGY and YDSYTSSV. The CDR3 consists of 13 residues. CDR3 bases: TGTGCCACCTGGGATGGTTCTTTTTATAAGAAACTCTTT. Its protein product is CATWDGSFYKKLF.

This clone is classed as medium-sized. This chain connects TRGV4 to TRGJ1 or TRGJ2. The J gene, missing from TCRdb, was assigned here through DNA to germline matching. The trim removed 4 bases at V and 9 bases at J, leaving 3 bases unmatched. CDR1 EGSTGY and CDR2 YDSYTSSV come from the germline V gene. The CDR3 is 10 amino acids. The CDR3 region has the DNA TGTGCCACCTGGGAGGGTAAGAAACTCTTT. It yields the protein CATWEGKKLF.

This clone is termed medium-sized. No J gene call was made, and the V gene is TRGV3. The CDR3 totals 10 residues. The germline gives CDR1 VTNTFY, CDR2 YDVSTARD (reference sequence). The CDR3 loop is CATPGLIGVF. As DNA, the CDR3 is TGTGCCACCCCCGGTCTGATCGGGGTCTTT.

Within the sample, this clone is medium-sized (0.01 to 0.1%). This chain connects TRGV10 to TRGJ1 or TRGJ2. As TCRdb names no J gene, one was assigned here on the basis of a DNA match to germline. TRGV10 is annotated as an ORF whose role is uncertain. The CDR3 sequence is 15 residues long. The ends lost 8 bases at V and 3 bases at J; junction bases unmatched: 14. The CDR3: CAAWDYTRPYYKKLF. The CDR3 nucleotides read TGTGCTGCGTGGGATTATACCCGTCCTTATTATAAGAAACTCTTT.

By its share, this clone is medium-sized. The rearrangement links TRGV4 to TRGJ1 or TRGJ2. The J gene was not available in TCRdb and was assigned here by matching the DNA to germline segments. CDR1 is EGSTGY and CDR2 is YDSYTSSV in the germline V gene. The CDR3 is 16 residues long. The junction had 16 bases not matched to a gene; V was cut back by 6 bases and J by 2 bases. CDR3 region: CATWSCIRVDYYKKLF. DNA of the CDR3: TGTGCCACCTGGAGCTGTATTCGGGTGGATTATTATAAGAAACTCTTT.